Sequencing of this T cell receptor (beta chain) was carried out in a study of T cell responses to AZD1222 COVID-19 vaccine. Study-level results: Donors were largely white British and mainly female; clonal diversity was possibly underestimated. Reportedly, nearly half of unique spike TCRs recognized epitopes outside B.1.351/B.1.1.7 mutations. Sampled repertoires all dated from after the peak T cell response.

Sequencing used immunoSEQ multiplex PCR; TCRdb keeps in-frame clones, though not all of them. This sample has 98,000 or so clones, with about 89% found just once. With respect to this clone: As yet, its antigen is unknown.

This receptor was identified in an adult who received the MenACWY meningococcal vaccine as a control. The source was peripheral blood, collected 28 days after the second dose of the MenACWY control vaccine.

CDR3 nucleotides: TGTGCCAGCAGCCCAGGGGAGAGCCCCGGGGAGCTGTTTTTT. It yields the protein CASSPGESPGELFF. This chain uses TRBV11-3 with TRBJ2-2, with D perhaps matching TRBD1 (6 bases). Germline V lookup: CDR1 SGHNT, CDR2 YENEEA. V lost 5 bases and J lost 6, with 13 bases in between. The length of the CDR3 is 14 residues.